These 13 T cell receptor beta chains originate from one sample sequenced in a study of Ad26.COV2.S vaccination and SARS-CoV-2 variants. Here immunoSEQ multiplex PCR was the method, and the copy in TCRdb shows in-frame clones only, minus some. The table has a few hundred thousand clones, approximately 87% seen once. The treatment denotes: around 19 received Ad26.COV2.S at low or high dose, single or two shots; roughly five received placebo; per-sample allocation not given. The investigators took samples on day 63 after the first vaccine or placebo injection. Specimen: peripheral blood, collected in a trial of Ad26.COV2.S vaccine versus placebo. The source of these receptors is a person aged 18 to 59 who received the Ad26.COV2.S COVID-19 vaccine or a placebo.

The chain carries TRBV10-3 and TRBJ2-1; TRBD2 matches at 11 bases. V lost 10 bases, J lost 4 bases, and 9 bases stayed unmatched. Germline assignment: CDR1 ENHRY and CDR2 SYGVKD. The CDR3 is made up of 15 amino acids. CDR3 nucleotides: TGTGCCACGCGTCCCGGGACTAGCGGATACAATGAGCAGTTCTTC. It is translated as CATRPGTSGYNEQFF.

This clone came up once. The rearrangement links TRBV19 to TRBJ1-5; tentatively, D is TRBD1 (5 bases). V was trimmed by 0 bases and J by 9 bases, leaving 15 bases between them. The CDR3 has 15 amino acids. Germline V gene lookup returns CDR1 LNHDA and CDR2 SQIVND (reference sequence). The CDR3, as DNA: TGTGCCAGTAGTATAGACCCGGGACGGCTTGGGCCCCAGCATTTT. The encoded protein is CASSIDPGRLGPQHF.

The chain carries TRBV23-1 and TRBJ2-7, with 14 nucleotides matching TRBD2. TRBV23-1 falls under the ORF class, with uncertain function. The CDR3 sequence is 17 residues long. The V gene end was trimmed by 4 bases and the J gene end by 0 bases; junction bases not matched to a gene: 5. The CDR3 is CASSPPGTSGSSYEQYV. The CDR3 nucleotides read TGCGCCAGCAGTCCCCCTGGGACTAGCGGGAGCTCCTACGAGCAGTACGTC.

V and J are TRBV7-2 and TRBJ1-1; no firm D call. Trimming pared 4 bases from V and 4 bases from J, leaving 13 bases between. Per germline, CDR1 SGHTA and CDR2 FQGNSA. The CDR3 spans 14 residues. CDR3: CASSSQPSLTEAFF. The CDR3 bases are TGTGCCAGCAGCTCCCAACCCAGTCTCACTGAAGCTTTCTTT.

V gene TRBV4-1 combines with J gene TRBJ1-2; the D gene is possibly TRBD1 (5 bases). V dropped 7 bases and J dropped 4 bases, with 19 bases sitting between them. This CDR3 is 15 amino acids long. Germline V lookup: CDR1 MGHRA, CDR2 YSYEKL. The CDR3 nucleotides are TGCGCCAGCACTCAAGAGAGGGGAGTGGGCTATGGCTACACCTTC. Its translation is CASTQERGVGYGYTF.

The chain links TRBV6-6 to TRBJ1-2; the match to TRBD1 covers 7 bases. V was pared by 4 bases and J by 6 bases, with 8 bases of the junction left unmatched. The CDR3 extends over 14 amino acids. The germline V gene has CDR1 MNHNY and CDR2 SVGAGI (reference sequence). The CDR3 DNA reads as TGTGCCAGCAGTTCCGATGACAGGGAGGATGGCTACACCTTC. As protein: CASSSDDREDGYTF.

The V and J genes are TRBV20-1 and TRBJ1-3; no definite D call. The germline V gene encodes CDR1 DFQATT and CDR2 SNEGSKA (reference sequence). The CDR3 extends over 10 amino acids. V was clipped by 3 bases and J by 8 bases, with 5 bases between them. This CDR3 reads CSASGDTIYF. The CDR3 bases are TGCAGTGCTAGTGGTGACACCATATATTTT.

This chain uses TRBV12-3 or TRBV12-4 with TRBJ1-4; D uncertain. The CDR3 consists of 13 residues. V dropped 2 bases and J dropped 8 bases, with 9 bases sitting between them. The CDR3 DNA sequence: TGTGCCAGCAGTTTATTGGGCAGAGAAAAACTGTTTTTT. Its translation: CASSLLGREKLFF.

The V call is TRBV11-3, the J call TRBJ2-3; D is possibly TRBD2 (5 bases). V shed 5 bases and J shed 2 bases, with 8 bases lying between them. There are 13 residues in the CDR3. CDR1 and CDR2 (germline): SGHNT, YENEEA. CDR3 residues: CASSLDYTDTQYF. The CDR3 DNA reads TGTGCCAGCAGCCTCGACTACACAGATACGCAGTATTTT.

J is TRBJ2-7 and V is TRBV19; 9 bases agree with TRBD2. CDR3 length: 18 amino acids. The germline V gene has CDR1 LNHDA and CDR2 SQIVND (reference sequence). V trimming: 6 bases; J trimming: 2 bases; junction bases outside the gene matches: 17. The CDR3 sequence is CASRRGYGATSGPYEQYF. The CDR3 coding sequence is TGTGCCAGTAGGCGGGGCTATGGTGCGACTAGCGGACCCTACGAGCAGTACTTC.

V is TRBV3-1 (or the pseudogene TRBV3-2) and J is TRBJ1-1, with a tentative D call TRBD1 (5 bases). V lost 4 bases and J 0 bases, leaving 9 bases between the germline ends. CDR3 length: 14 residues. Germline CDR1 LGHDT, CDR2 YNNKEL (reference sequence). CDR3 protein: CASSPGTLNTEAFF. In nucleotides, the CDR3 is TGTGCCAGCAGCCCCGGGACCTTGAACACTGAAGCTTTCTTT.

CDR3 amino acids: CSALRRGQNTGELFF. The DNA of the CDR3 is TGCAGCGCCCTCAGACGGGGACAGAACACCGGGGAGCTGTTTTTT. The chain links TRBV29-1 to TRBJ2-2, with D possibly TRBD1 on 6 matching bases. Germline V gene lookup returns CDR1 SQVTM and CDR2 ANQGSEA. The CDR3 runs 15 residues. Trimming cost V 7 bases and J 1 base, with 16 bases left between them.

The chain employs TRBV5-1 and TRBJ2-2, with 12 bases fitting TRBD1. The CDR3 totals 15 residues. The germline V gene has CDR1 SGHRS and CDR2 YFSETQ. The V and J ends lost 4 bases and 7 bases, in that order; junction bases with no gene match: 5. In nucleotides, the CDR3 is TGCGCCAGCAGCACCGGGACAGGGGGCATCGGGGAGCTGTTTTTT. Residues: CASSTGTGGIGELFF.